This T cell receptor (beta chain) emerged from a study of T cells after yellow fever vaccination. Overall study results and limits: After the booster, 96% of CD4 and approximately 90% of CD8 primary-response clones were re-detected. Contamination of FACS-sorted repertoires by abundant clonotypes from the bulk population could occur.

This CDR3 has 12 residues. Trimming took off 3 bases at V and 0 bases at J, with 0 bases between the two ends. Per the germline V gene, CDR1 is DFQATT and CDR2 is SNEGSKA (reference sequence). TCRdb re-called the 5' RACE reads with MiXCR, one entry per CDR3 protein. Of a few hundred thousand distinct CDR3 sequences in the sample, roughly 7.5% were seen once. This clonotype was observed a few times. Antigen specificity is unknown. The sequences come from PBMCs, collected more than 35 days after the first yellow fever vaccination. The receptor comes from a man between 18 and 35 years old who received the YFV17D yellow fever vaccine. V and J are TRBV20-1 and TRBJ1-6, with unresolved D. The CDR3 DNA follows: TGCAGTGCTAGCTCCTATAATTCACCCCTCCACTTT. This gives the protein CSASSYNSPLHF.